Detailed here is one T cell receptor beta chain. The antigen remains undetermined. The sample comes from a study of CD8+ T cells in alopecia areata. Points from the study as a whole: Administration of tofacitinib significantly diminished scalp clonality and expanded CD8+ clones within the top 100.

The authors extracted RNA and reverse transcribed it into cDNA as the sequencing template. Assay: immunoSEQ multiplex PCR; the TCRdb copy retains only in-frame clones and omits some. Among 85,000 to 95,000 clones listed, 70% to 80% were seen once. Trimming stripped 5 bases from V and 3 bases from J, with 7 bases between. The CDR3 extends over 12 amino acids. Per the germline V gene, CDR1 is LNHDA and CDR2 is SQIVND (reference sequence). Treatment noted: oral pan-JAK inhibitor, 5-10 mg twice daily. The chain recombines TRBV19 with TRBJ1-1; D unresolved. The clonotype was recovered from a human donor with alopecia areata. This specimen consisted of CD8+ T cells sorted from blood, obtained at week 44, from a patient treated with tofacitinib. The CDR3 nucleotides read TGTGCCAGTAGTGCGGGCTACACTGAAGCTTTCTTT. Its protein is CASSAGYTEAFF.